This T cell receptor (beta chain) emerged from a study of blood T cell repertoires in COVID-19. Assay used: immunoSEQ multiplex PCR; TCRdb lists only in-frame clones, some missing. Of fewer than 250,000 clones in the sample, 88% were seen once. Per the germline V gene, CDR1 is SGHNT and CDR2 is YYREEE (reference sequence). The V gene lost 1 base and the J gene lost 5 bases, with 8 bases spanning the gap. CDR3 size: 13 residues. This clone appeared a single time. The sample contains more than one DNA sequence encoding this CDR3. The source material was peripheral blood. The V call is TRBV5-4, the J call TRBJ2-3, with a possible D match to TRBD1 (7 bases). This TCR derives from a man in his 70s with acute or convalescent COVID-19. CDR3 sequence: CASSLQGGDTQYF. The CDR3 bases are TGTGCCAGCAGCTTGCAGGGGGGAGATACGCAGTATTTT.